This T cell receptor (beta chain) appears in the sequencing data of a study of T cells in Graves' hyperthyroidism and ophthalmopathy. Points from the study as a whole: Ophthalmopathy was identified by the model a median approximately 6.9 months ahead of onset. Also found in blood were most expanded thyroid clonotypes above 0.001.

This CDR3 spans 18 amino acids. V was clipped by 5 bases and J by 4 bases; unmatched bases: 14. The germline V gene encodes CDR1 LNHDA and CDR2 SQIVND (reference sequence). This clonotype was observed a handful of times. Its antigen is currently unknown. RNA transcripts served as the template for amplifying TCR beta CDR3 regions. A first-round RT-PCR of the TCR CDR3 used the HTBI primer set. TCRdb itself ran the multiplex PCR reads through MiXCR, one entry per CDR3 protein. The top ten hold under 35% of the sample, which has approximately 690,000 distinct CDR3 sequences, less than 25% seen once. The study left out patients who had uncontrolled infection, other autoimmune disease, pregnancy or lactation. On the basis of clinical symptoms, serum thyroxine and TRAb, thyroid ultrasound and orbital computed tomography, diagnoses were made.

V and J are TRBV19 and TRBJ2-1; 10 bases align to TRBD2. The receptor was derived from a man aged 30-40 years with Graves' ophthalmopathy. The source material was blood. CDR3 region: CASSLDLASGSPYNEQFF. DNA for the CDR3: TGTGCCAGTAGTCTGGATCTGGCTAGCGGGAGTCCGTACAATGAGCAGTTCTTC.